This record looks at one T cell receptor (beta chain) sequence and its context. These data belong to a study of blood T cell repertoires in COVID-19. The overall study: Acute-phase and convalescent COVID-19 samples originated in the United States, Italy and Spain. From T cells, B-cell-depleted T cells, or PBMCs came the material, which was cDNA or gDNA.

Original methodology: By means of reference gene primer amplification, nucleated cell counts were estimated. Sequencing used immunoSEQ multiplex PCR; TCRdb keeps in-frame clones, though not all of them. D and trimming come from the DNA, and the V and J calls and clone size come from that table. The table includes around 130,000 clones, 85% to 90% detected once. Germline V gene lookup returns CDR1 SGHRS and CDR2 YFSETQ. V trimming: 3 bases; J trimming: 0 bases; junction bases outside the gene matches: 3. CDR3 length: 15 residues. This chain links TRBV5-1 with TRBJ2-3, with 8 bases fitting TRBD1. The sequencing input was peripheral blood. The TCR comes from an elderly woman with acute or convalescent COVID-19. The DNA for the CDR3 is TGCGCCAGCAGCTCCGGACAGGGCAGCACAGATACGCAGTATTTT. As protein: CASSSGQGSTDTQYF.